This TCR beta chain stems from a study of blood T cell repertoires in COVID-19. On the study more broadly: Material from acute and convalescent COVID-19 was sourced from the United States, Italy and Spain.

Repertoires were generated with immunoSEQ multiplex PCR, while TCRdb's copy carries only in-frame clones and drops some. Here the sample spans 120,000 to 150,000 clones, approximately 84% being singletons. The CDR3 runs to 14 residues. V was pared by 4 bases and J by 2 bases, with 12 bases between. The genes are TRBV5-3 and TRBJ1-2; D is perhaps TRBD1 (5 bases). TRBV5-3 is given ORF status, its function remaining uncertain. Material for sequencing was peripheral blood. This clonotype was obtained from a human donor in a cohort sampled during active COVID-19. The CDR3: CARSRSGRNYGYTF. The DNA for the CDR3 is TGTGCCAGAAGCAGGTCAGGGCGGAACTATGGCTACACCTTC.